The present T cell receptor (beta chain) was sequenced within a study of blood T cell repertoires in COVID-19. Authors' processing steps: Amplifying reference gene primers gave estimates of nucleated cell counts. Clones were read by immunoSEQ multiplex PCR, and TCRdb kept only the in-frame ones, dropping some. That table furnishes V, J and clone size, whereas the DNA furnished D and trimming. The repertoire has around 480,000 clones, 70% to 90% of them found once; the top ten carry around 13%. The CDR3 has 14 residues. V was clipped by 6 bases and J by 5 bases; unmatched bases: 6. Germline V gene lookup returns CDR1 GTSNPN and CDR2 SVGIG (reference sequence). A Seattle source enrolled patients during active infection and followed them longitudinally.

The gene calls are TRBV30 and TRBJ2-3, with 12 positions matching TRBD2. The TCR comes from a woman in her forties or fifties with COVID-19, enrolled during active disease. Material: peripheral blood. CDR3 sequence (DNA): TGTGCCTGTTCGAAGGGACTAGCGGGAGATACGCAGTATTTT. This codes for CACSKGLAGDTQYF.